This entry lists 13 T cell receptor beta chains sequenced from one sample in a study of control samples from healthy donors and cancer patients. Method: immunoSEQ multiplex PCR; TCRdb's copy keeps in-frame clones and lacks some. The sample records 150,000 or so clones, 91% being singletons. Sequencing was performed on blood. These TCRs come from a man younger than 35 in good health.

This clone was counted once. The chain recombines TRBV28 with TRBJ1-2, with D unresolved. Germline CDR1 MDHEN, CDR2 SYDVKM. CDR3 length: 14 amino acids. V lost 5 bases and J lost 5, with 15 bases in between. The CDR3 spells CASSVELGSYGYTF. CDR3 sequence (DNA): TGTGCCAGCAGTGTAGAGCTTGGCTCTTATGGCTACACCTTC.

In its sample, this clone was seen once. V is TRBV27 and J is TRBJ1-2; tentative D call: TRBD1 (5 bases). Per the germline V gene, CDR1 is MNHEY and CDR2 is SMNVEV (reference sequence). Trimming shortened V by 0 bases and J by 1 base, and 12 bases separated the two germline ends. The CDR3 sequence is 16 residues long. CDR3 bases: TGTGCCAGCAGTTTATCGATGGACAACTATAACTATGGCTACACCTTC. Encoded protein: CASSLSMDNYNYGYTF.

The rearrangement uses TRBV3-1 (or the pseudogene TRBV3-2) and TRBJ1-3; D is possibly TRBD1 (5 bases). With 1 base removed from V and 0 bases from J, the gap between germline ends came to 10 bases. CDR3 length: 16 residues. Germline V gene data show CDR1 as LGHDT and CDR2 as YNNKEL (reference sequence). CDR3: CASSQGGAYSGNTIYF. The CDR3 DNA sequence: TGTGCCAGCAGCCAAGGGGGCGCCTACTCTGGAAACACCATATATTTT.

This rearrangement joins TRBV7-9 to TRBJ1-4, with a tentative D call TRBD1 (6 bases). This CDR3 region has 15 residues. Germline V lookup: CDR1 SEHNR, CDR2 FQNEAQ (reference sequence). Trimming removed 2 bases from V and 8 bases from J, with 15 bases in between. CDR3 sequence (DNA): TGTGCCAGCAGCTTACCCCGGGGGGGCGAGGAAAAACTGTTTTTT. This gives the protein CASSLPRGGEEKLFF.

This clone appeared a few times. The V and J genes are TRBV5-1 and TRBJ1-1; D possibly corresponds to TRBD1 (5 bases). The V end was cut by 2 bases, the J end by 1 base, with 6 bases between. CDR1 SGHRS and CDR2 YFSETQ come from the germline V gene. This CDR3 is built from 13 residues. CDR3 region: CASSLQANTEAFF. In nucleotides, the CDR3 is TGCGCCAGCAGCTTACAGGCGAACACTGAAGCTTTCTTT. Using reference TRBV5-1 and TRBJ1-1 for the parts outside the CDR3, the full variable domain is KAGVTQTPRYLIKTRGQQVTLSCSPISGHRSVSWYQQTPGQGLQFLFEYFSETQRNKGNFPGRFSGRQFSNSRSEMNVSTLELGDSALYLCASSLQANTEAFFGQGTRLTVV.

The chain has TRBV24-1 and TRBJ2-3; TRBD1 is a possible D gene (6 bases). CDR1 KGHDR and CDR2 SFDVKD come from the germline V gene. The CDR3 is 12 amino acids. V was shortened by 9 bases and J by 4 bases, with 10 bases between the two germline ends. CDR3 nucleotide sequence: TGTGCCACCCCATGGGGGCCAGATACGCAGTATTTT. Residues: CATPWGPDTQYF.

V and J are TRBV2 and TRBJ1-3; D gene unclear. Per germline, CDR1 SNHLY and CDR2 FYNNEI. V lost 9 bases and J lost 1, with 13 bases in between. CDR3 size: 14 residues. The CDR3 region has the DNA TGTGCCAGTGTTCCAGAGGTATCTGGAAACACCATATATTTT. It specifies CASVPEVSGNTIYF.

This chain joins TRBV20-1 and TRBJ2-5; 12 bases are shared with TRBD2. The CDR3 totals 18 residues. V trimming: 3 bases; J trimming: 2 bases; junction bases outside the gene matches: 13. Looked up from germline, CDR1 is DFQATT and CDR2 is SNEGSKA (reference sequence). CDR3 residues: CSASLPGLAGRRQETQYF. The CDR3 DNA reads TGCAGTGCTAGTCTCCCCGGACTAGCGGGGCGGCGACAAGAGACCCAGTACTTC.

CDR3 in amino acids: CASSPGPEQFF. CDR3 sequence (DNA): TGCGCCAGCAGCCCGGGGCCTGAGCAGTTCTTC. The chain combines TRBV5-1 with TRBJ2-1, with D perhaps given as TRBD1 or TRBD2 (5 bases each). The CDR3 runs to 11 residues. Germline loops: CDR1 SGHRS, CDR2 YFSETQ. Deletions cut 4 bases from V and 9 bases from J, with 8 bases between.

This sequence joins TRBV5-1 and TRBJ1-1, with 7 bases matching TRBD1. From germline, CDR1 is SGHRS and CDR2 YFSETQ. The CDR3 spans 16 residues. Trimming cost V 2 bases and J 0 bases; bases outside gene matches: 7. CDR3 region: CASSFSGGIMNTEAFF. The CDR3, as DNA: TGCGCCAGCAGCTTCTCAGGGGGTATCATGAACACTGAAGCTTTCTTT.

As concerns this clone: A read error may account for a junction end that differs from germline. V is TRBV20-1 and J is TRBJ2-7; D unclear. Germline CDR1 and CDR2: DFQATT and SNEGSKA (reference sequence). The CDR3 runs 11 residues. In nucleotides, the CDR3 is TGCAGTGCTAGATCCTCTTACGGGCAGTACTTC. Its protein product is CSARSSYGQYF.

The V call is TRBV6-5, the J call TRBJ2-5; 7 bases align to TRBD1. This CDR3 has 13 residues. CDR1 and CDR2 (germline): MNHEY, SVGAGI. Unmatched junction bases numbered 3, after V lost 5 bases and J lost 3 bases. CDR3: CASSRGTEETQYF. CDR3 DNA: TGTGCCAGCAGTCGAGGGACAGAAGAGACCCAGTACTTC.

This rearrangement joins TRBV4-3 to TRBJ1-2, with TRBD1 matching 7 bases. Germline V CDR1 and CDR2: LGHNA, YSLEER. The CDR3 extends over 16 amino acids. The junction had 13 bases not matched to a gene; V was cut back by 6 bases and J by 3 bases. Here the CDR3 reads CASRSSGTEFHYGYTF. In nucleotides, the CDR3 is TGCGCCAGCAGATCATCCGGGACAGAATTTCACTATGGCTACACCTTC.